The subject of this entry is one T cell receptor (beta chain). The CDR3 runs to 11 residues. Trimming took off 4 bases at V and 7 bases at J, with 7 bases between the two ends. From germline, CDR1 is SQVTM and CDR2 ANQGSEA. This specimen comes from a study of blood T cell repertoires in COVID-19. The overall study: The samples span acute and convalescent COVID-19 from the United States, Italy and Spain. Nucleic acid was either cDNA or gDNA, and it came from T cells, B-cell-depleted T cells, or PBMCs.

Original data processing: Quantification of nucleated cells was approximated via reference gene primer amplification. Using immunoSEQ multiplex PCR, the repertoire was profiled, and TCRdb retains in-frame clones only, with some absent. Clone size and the V and J calls come from that table; the DNA yielded D and trimming. This sample has over 85,000 clones; approximately 87% occur once, and the top ten carry 15% to 20%. The sequence was obtained from a human donor in a cohort sampled during active COVID-19. The rearrangement uses TRBV29-1 and TRBJ1-4; D uncertain. The specimen was peripheral blood. CDR3 sequence reads: CSVVDFEKLFF. The CDR3 nucleotides read TGCAGCGTTGTCGACTTTGAAAAACTGTTTTTT.